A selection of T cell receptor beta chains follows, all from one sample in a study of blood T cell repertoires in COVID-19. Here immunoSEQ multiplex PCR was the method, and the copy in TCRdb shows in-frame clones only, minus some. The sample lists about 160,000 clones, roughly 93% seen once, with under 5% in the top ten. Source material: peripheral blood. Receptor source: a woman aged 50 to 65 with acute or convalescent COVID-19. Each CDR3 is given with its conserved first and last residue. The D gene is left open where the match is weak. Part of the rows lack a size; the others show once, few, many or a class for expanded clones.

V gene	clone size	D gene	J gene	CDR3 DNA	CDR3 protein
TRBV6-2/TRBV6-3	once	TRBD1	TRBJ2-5	TGTGCCAGCAGCCCTTTCAGGGGGTCCCAATCCCAAGAGACCCAGTACTTC	CASSPFRGSQSQETQYF
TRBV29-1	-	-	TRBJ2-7	TGCAGCGTTGAACTAAGGGGAAGGGGAGGACACGAGCAGTACTTC	CSVELRGRGGHEQYF
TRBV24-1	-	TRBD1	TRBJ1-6	TGTGCCACCAGTGATTTTTCGGGGACAGCCAATTCACCCCTCCACTTT	CATSDFSGTANSPLHF
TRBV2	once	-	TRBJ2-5	TGTGCCAGCAGTGGAGGGACTCACCAAGAGACCCAGTACTTC	CASSGGTHQETQYF
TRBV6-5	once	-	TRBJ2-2	TGTGCCAGCGGAAGGAGGGCCGGGGAGCTGTTTTTT	CASGRRAGELFF
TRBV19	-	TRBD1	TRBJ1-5	TGTGCCAGTAGTATAGTAGTTTCCTCGCCGGGACAGGCTTCAAGTGAGCCCCAGCATTTT	CASSIVVSSPGQASSEPQHF
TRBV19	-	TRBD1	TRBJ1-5	TGTGCCAGTAGTATCAGGGGGGTCCAGCATTTT	CASSIRGVQHF
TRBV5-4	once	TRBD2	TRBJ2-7	TGTGCCAGCAGCTTGTCCGCTAGCGGGATCTACGAGCAGTACTTC	CASSLSASGIYEQYF
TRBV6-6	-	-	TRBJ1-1	TGTGCCAGCAGCAGGACTAGGGATGAAGCTTTCTTT	CASSRTRDEAFF
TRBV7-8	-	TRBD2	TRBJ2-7	TGTGCCAGCAGCTCAGAGCGGGGGGTAAAGCAGTACTTC	CASSSERGVKQYF
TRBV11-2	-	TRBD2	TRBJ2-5	TGTGCCAGCAGTCCACTGGGACTAGCGGGGGAAGAGACCCAGTACTTC	CASSPLGLAGEETQYF
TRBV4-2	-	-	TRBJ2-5	TGTGCCAGCAGCCAAGCCCGGGGTGAGACCCAGTACTTC	CASSQARGETQYF
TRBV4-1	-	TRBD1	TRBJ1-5	TGCGCCAGCAGCCGAGACAGGGAAGTCAATCAGCCCCAGCATTTT	CASSRDREVNQPQHF
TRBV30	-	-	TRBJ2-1	TGTGCCTGGAGGGGTCAGGCGGGCCACAATGAGCAGTTCTTC	CAWRGQAGHNEQFF
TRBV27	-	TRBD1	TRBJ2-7	TGTGCCAGCAGTTTATTGGGACAGGGGATGAGCGAGCAGTACTTC	CASSLLGQGMSEQYF
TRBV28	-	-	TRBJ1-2	TGTGCCAGCAGCCTGGGTGGGGCGCCTGGCTACACCTTC	CASSLGGAPGYTF
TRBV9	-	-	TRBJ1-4	TGTGCCAGCAGCCCCGGGAACCTCGGCGTGGAAAAACTGTTTTTT	CASSPGNLGVEKLFF
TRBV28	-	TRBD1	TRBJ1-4	TGTGCCAGCAGTTGGCAGGGGGCCAGTGAAAAACTGTTTTTT	CASSWQGASEKLFF
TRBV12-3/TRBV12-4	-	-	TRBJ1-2	TGTGCCAGCAGTTTAAGACAGTCCTATGGCTACACCTTC	CASSLRQSYGYTF
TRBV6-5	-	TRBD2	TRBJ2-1	TGTGCCAGCAGTTACTCAAGCGGGAGGGCCTCGGAGCAGTTCTTC	CASSYSSGRASEQFF
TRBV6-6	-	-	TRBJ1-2	TGTGCCAGCAGTTACTCCCGGGAGATACCTAACTATGGCTACACCTTC	CASSYSREIPNYGYTF
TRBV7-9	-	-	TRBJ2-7	TGTGCCAGCAGCTTAGGTACCTACGAGCAGTACTTC	CASSLGTYEQYF
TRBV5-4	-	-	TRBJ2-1	TGTGCCAGCACTTTAGGAGCTCTGGATGAGCAGTTCTTC	CASTLGALDEQFF
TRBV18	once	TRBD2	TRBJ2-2	TGTGCCAGCTCCCGGGACTACAACACCGGGGAGCTGTTTTTT	CASSRDYNTGELFF
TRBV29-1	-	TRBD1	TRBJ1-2	TGCAGCGTTCCCTACAGGACAGGACTTGTTGGCTACACCTTC	CSVPYRTGLVGYTF
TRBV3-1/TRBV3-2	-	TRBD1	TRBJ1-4	TGTGCCAGCAGCTCTCGGCAGGGGGCCGAAAAACTGTTTTTT	CASSSRQGAEKLFF
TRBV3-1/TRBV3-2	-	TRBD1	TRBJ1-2	TGTGCCACCAGGGGGCTGAATGGCTACACCTTC	CATRGLNGYTF
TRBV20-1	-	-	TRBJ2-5	TGCAGTGCTAGAGAAGGGGTATCCCAGTACTTC	CSAREGVSQYF
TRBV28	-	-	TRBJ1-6	TGTGCCAGCAGCTCACCTGGGGGCGGGCATTCACCCCTCCACTTT	CASSSPGGGHSPLHF
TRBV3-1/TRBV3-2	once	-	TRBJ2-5	TGTGCCAGCAGCCAAGGACTGCAAGAGACCCAGTACTTC	CASSQGLQETQYF
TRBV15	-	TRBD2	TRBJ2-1	TGTGCCACCAGCAGGGGCACTAGCGGGGTGAATGAGCAGTTCTTC	CATSRGTSGVNEQFF
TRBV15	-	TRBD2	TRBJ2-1	TGTGCCACCGCTAGAAGCGGGAGGTGGGAGCAGTTCTTC	CATARSGRWEQFF
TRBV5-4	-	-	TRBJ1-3	TGTGCCAGCAGCTTGGGAGGGCATGGAAACACCATATATTTT	CASSLGGHGNTIYF
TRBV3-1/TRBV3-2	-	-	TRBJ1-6	TGTGCCAGCAGCCAAGTATTGGGGGGGCAATCACCCCTCCACTTT	CASSQVLGGQSPLHF
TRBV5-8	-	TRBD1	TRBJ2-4	TGTGCCAGCAGCTTTATCTCAGACAGGGTAGCCAAAAACATTCAGTACTTC	CASSFISDRVAKNIQYF
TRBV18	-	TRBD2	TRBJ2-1	TGTGCCAGCTCACTCATGGGGGAGGGCCGGAATGAGCAGTTCTTC	CASSLMGEGRNEQFF
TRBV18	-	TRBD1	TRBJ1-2	TGTGCCAGCTCACAGGGGACAGAGAGTGGCTACACCTTC	CASSQGTESGYTF
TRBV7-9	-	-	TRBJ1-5	TGTGCCAGCAGCTTAGGTGGCGGGTTACATCAGCCCCAGCATTTT	CASSLGGGLHQPQHF
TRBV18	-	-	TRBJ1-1	TGTGCCAGCTCACCACAGGCGGGGGGCCGAGACACTGAAGCTTTCTTT	CASSPQAGGRDTEAFF
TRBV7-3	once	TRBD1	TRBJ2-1	TGTGCCAGCAGCTTACGAGGACAGGGGCCCAATGAGCAGTTCTTC	CASSLRGQGPNEQFF
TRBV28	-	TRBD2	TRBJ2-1	TGTGCCAGCAATCTAGCGGGAGAGGCGAATGAGCAGTTCTTC	CASNLAGEANEQFF
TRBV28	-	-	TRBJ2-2	TGTGCCAGCAGTCAAATCCGGGTGTACGGGGAGCTGTTTTTT	CASSQIRVYGELFF
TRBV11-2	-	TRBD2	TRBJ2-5	TGTGCCAGCAGCTCTAGCGGGAGGGCCCACGAGACCCAGTACTTC	CASSSSGRAHETQYF
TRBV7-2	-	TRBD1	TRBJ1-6	TGTGCCAGCAGATGGGACAGGAATAATTCACCCCTCCACTTT	CASRWDRNNSPLHF
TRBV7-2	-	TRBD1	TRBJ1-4	TGTGCCAGCAGCCCGGGACAGTCTAATGAAAAACTGTTTTTT	CASSPGQSNEKLFF
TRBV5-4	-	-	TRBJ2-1	TGTGCCAGCAGCTTGGTAGGCGGTGAGCAGTTCTTC	CASSLVGGEQFF
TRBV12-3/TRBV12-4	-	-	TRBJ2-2	TGTGCCAGCAGTCCTTACACCGGGGAGCTGTTTTTT	CASSPYTGELFF
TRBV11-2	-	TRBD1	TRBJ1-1	TGTGCCAGCAGCACAGGACAGGGGCGAGGATGGAACACTGAAGCTTTCTTT	CASSTGQGRGWNTEAFF
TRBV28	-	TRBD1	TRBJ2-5	TGTGCCAGCAGTTTTCAACGGACAGGGTTGGGTGAAGAGACCCAGTACTTC	CASSFQRTGLGEETQYF
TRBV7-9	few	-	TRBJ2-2	TGTGCCAGCAGCTTAGCAAGCGGTAGCACCGGGGAGCTGTTTTTT	CASSLASGSTGELFF
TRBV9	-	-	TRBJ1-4	TGTGCCAGCAGCGTGAGCGGCGATAATGAAAAACTGTTTTTT	CASSVSGDNEKLFF
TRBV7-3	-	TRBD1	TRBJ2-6	TGTGCCAGCAGCTTTGGCAGGGGGCTGTCTGGGGCCAACGTCCTGACTTTC	CASSFGRGLSGANVLTF
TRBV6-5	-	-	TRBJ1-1	TGTGCCACCGAAATTTACAGCACTGAAGCTTTCTTT	CATEIYSTEAFF
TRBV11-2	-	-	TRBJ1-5	TGTGCCAGCAGCTCAACCCTTGACAGTAATCAGCCCCAGCATTTT	CASSSTLDSNQPQHF
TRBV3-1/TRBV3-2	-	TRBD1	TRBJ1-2	TGTGCCAGCAGCCAAGAAGGGACAGAATGGGATGGCTACACCTTC	CASSQEGTEWDGYTF
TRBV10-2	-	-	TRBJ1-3	TGCGCCAGCAGTGATGCGGACAGCTTCTCTGGAAACACCATATATTTT	CASSDADSFSGNTIYF
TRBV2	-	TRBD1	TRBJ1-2	TGTGCCAGCAGTGGGAGACAGGGGAACCTCTATGGCTACACCTTC	CASSGRQGNLYGYTF